Below, 25 T cell receptor beta chains from the same sample are listed, as sequenced in a study of T-cell memory formation after mild COVID-19. TCRdb processed the 5' RACE reads anew with MiXCR; each CDR3 protein has one entry. This sample has 40,000 to 60,000 distinct CDR3 sequences, with around 7.3% found just once. Sample: PBMCs or a T cell subset sorted from them (not recorded which). The receptors come from a man between 18 and 35 years old who had mild COVID-19 (a few samples of this study predate the infection). Cell type and time point are not known.

This clonotype was detected only a few times. This chain links TRBV19 with TRBJ2-6, with D unclear. With 7 bases removed from V and 3 bases from J, the gap between germline ends came to 7 bases. This CDR3 spans 13 amino acids. The germline gives CDR1 LNHDA, CDR2 SQIVND (reference sequence). This CDR3 is CASTPLGANVLTF. In nucleotides, the CDR3 is TGTGCCAGTACCCCCCTTGGGGCCAACGTCCTGACTTTC.

This clonotype showed up just once. The genes are TRBV5-1 and TRBJ2-7, with D perhaps matching TRBD1 (7 bases). The germline V gene has CDR1 SGHRS and CDR2 YFSETQ. Deletions cut 1 base from V and 3 bases from J, with 11 bases between. This CDR3 is 14 amino acids long. In DNA, the CDR3 is TGCGCCAGCAGCTTGAGGCAGGGGGGCTACGAGCAGTACTTC. Encoded protein: CASSLRQGGYEQYF.

This clonotype occurred many times. The chain links TRBV4-2 to TRBJ2-5, with D perhaps matching TRBD1 or TRBD2 (6 bases each). This CDR3 has 14 amino acids. The germline V gene has CDR1 LGHNA and CDR2 YNFKEQ. The germline V and J ends were trimmed by 4 bases and 5 bases, with 14 bases remaining between them. The CDR3 coding sequence is TGTGCCAGCAGCCGTACACAGGGAGGTGAGACCCAGTACTTC. This codes for CASSRTQGGETQYF.

The chain links TRBV7-2 to TRBJ2-1, with 11 bases identical to TRBD1. The length of the CDR3 is 14 residues. The germline gives CDR1 SGHTA, CDR2 FQGNSA. With 8 bases clipped from V and 8 bases from J, the junction kept 8 bases outside the gene matches. The CDR3 nucleotides read TGTGCCAGCGGCCGGGACAGGGGGTGGGATGAGCAGTTCTTC. Amino acids: CASGRDRGWDEQFF.

In this sample, this clonotype turned up a few times. The genes are TRBV5-1 and TRBJ2-7, with D possibly matching TRBD1 (6 bases). Trimming pared 0 bases from V and 4 bases from J, leaving 11 bases between. The CDR3 is made up of 14 amino acids. Germline CDR1 reads SGHRS; CDR2 reads YFSETQ. The chain's CDR3 is CASSLEDRIYEQYF. DNA of the CDR3: TGCGCCAGCAGCTTGGAGGACAGAATATACGAGCAGTACTTC. The full variable domain, its missing parts supplied by reference TRBV5-1 and TRBJ2-7, is KAGVTQTPRYLIKTRGQQVTLSCSPISGHRSVSWYQQTPGQGLQFLFEYFSETQRNKGNFPGRFSGRQFSNSRSEMNVSTLELGDSALYLCASSLEDRIYEQYFGPGTRLTVT.

This clonotype was detected only a few times. CDR3: CASRHRAIDEKLFF. As DNA, the CDR3 is TGCGCCAGCAGACACAGGGCTATAGATGAAAAACTGTTTTTT. This sequence joins TRBV4-1 and TRBJ1-4, with D possibly being TRBD1 (6 bases). The V and J ends lost 6 bases and 6 bases respectively, with 14 bases between them. The CDR3 sequence is 14 residues long. The germline CDR1 and CDR2 sequences are MGHRA and YSYEKL.

At least ten counts were recorded for this clonotype. The chain has TRBV12-3 or TRBV12-4 and TRBJ2-1; D is possibly TRBD1 (6 bases). This CDR3 comprises 14 residues. Trimming removed 3 bases at V and 8 bases at J, with 14 bases between. The CDR3 DNA sequence: TGTGCCAGCAGTTTTACCAGGGGTGGAGATGAGCAGTTCTTC. This gives the protein CASSFTRGGDEQFF.

This chain connects TRBV28 to TRBJ1-4; maybe TRBD1 (5 bases). Trimming left V 3 bases short and J 7 bases short, with 12 bases between. This CDR3 has 14 amino acids. Looked up from germline, CDR1 is MDHEN and CDR2 is SYDVKM. The CDR3 region has the DNA TGTGCCAGCAGTTTGCCGGGGGAGGGTGAAAAACTGTTTTTT. Protein: CASSLPGEGEKLFF.

The chain employs TRBV5-1 and TRBJ2-5; D remains unclear. The germline V gene encodes CDR1 SGHRS and CDR2 YFSETQ. With 2 bases removed from V and 4 bases from J, the gap between germline ends came to 15 bases. The CDR3 runs 15 residues. The CDR3 region is CASSFQPGYGETQYF. The CDR3 DNA is TGCGCCAGCAGCTTCCAGCCGGGCTATGGAGAGACCCAGTACTTC.

There are a few counts of this clonotype. V gene TRBV18 combines with J gene TRBJ2-7; 13 nucleotides match TRBD2. The CDR3 consists of 15 residues. The germline gives CDR1 KGHSH, CDR2 LQKENI. Losses at the gene ends were 6 bases for V and 5 bases for J; bases not matched to a gene: 7. DNA of the CDR3: TGTGCCAGCTCTCTGGGGACTAGCGGGGTTCACGAGCAGTACTTC. Translating gives CASSLGTSGVHEQYF. Supplemented by reference TRBV18 and TRBJ2-7, the full variable domain reads NAGVMQNPRHLVRRRGQEARLRCSPMKGHSHVYWYRQLPEEGLKFMVYLQKENIIDESGMPKERFSAEFPKEGPSILRIQQVVRGDSAAYFCASSLGTSGVHEQYFGPGTRLTVT.

V and J are TRBV7-2 and TRBJ1-1, with TRBD1 matching 8 bases. The CDR3 has 15 amino acids. After removal of 5 bases from V and 5 bases from J, the junction contained 10 bases not matched to a gene. CDR1 and CDR2 (germline): SGHTA, FQGNSA. CDR3 nucleotides: TGTGCCAGCAGCCAAAGTCCAGGGGGCGGGACTGAAGCTTTCTTT. This encodes CASSQSPGGGTEAFF.

The sample holds a few counts of this clonotype. The J gene is TRBJ1-1, the V gene TRBV20-1, with 12 nucleotides matching TRBD1. With 5 bases clipped from V and 3 bases from J, the junction kept 7 bases outside the gene matches. Looked up from germline, CDR1 is DFQATT and CDR2 is SNEGSKA (reference sequence). The CDR3 consists of 15 residues. In nucleotides, the CDR3 is TGCAGTGCTTCCGGGACAGGGGGCATGTACACTGAAGCTTTCTTT. Amino acid sequence: CSASGTGGMYTEAFF.

This clonotype was recorded a few times. The J gene is TRBJ1-5, the V gene TRBV18, with 7 bases matching TRBD1. The CDR3 extends over 13 amino acids. Germline V lookup: CDR1 KGHSH, CDR2 LQKENI. V lost 2 bases to trimming and J lost 12 bases; unmatched junction nucleotides: 7. The CDR3 DNA follows: TGTGCCAGCTCACCAGACAGGGAAAGGGACCAGCATTTT. It translates to CASSPDRERDQHF.

This clonotype was picked up many times. The chain joins TRBV5-1 to TRBJ2-5, with D tentatively TRBD1 (5 bases). The V end lost 0 bases, the J end lost 4 bases, and 13 bases lay between the germline ends. CDR1 is SGHRS and CDR2 is YFSETQ in the germline V gene. This CDR3 is built from 15 residues. The CDR3 loop is CASSLGGSGGETQYF. In nucleotides, the CDR3 is TGCGCCAGCAGCTTGGGGGGCTCTGGTGGAGAGACCCAGTACTTC.

Ten or more counts support this clonotype. V usage is TRBV12-3 or TRBV12-4 and J usage is TRBJ2-1, with 8 bases that match TRBD2. There are 15 residues in the CDR3. V trimming: 3 bases; J trimming: 4 bases; junction bases outside the gene matches: 5. The CDR3 nucleotides read TGTGCCAGCAGTTTGCCTAGCGGGTCATACAATGAGCAGTTCTTC. Protein sequence: CASSLPSGSYNEQFF.

V gene TRBV12-3 or TRBV12-4 combines with J gene TRBJ1-5; D unclear. CDR3 length: 15 residues. V was pared by 5 bases and J by 2 bases, with 13 bases between. CDR3 in DNA: TGTGCCAGCAGTCCCAAGACTGATGGCAATCAGCCCCAGCATTTT. Amino acid sequence: CASSPKTDGNQPQHF.

This clonotype has just a few counts. The chain has TRBV4-3 and TRBJ2-7; possible D gene TRBD1, 5 bases. Trimming left V 0 bases short and J 2 bases short, with 8 bases between. In germline, CDR1 is LGHNA, CDR2 YSLEER. This CDR3 contains 14 residues. The CDR3 protein is CASSQDRATYEQYF. Written as DNA, the CDR3 is TGCGCCAGCAGCCAAGACAGGGCAACCTACGAGCAGTACTTC.

The sample holds a few counts of this clonotype. This chain joins TRBV20-1 and TRBJ2-3; 7 nucleotides agree with TRBD2. CDR1 and CDR2 (germline): DFQATT, SNEGSKA (reference sequence). The CDR3 loop spans 15 amino acids. V trimming: 5 bases; J trimming: 4 bases; junction bases outside the gene matches: 12. CDR3 DNA: TGCAGTGCTGCCCGCCGGGGGGATGATCCAGATACGCAGTATTTT. The encoded protein is CSAARRGDDPDTQYF.

This clonotype was counted between two and nine times. This chain links TRBV4-2 with TRBJ2-3; tentatively, D is TRBD2 (5 bases). The CDR3 has 14 residues. V lost 0 bases and J 6 bases, leaving 10 bases between the germline ends. Per the germline V gene, CDR1 is LGHNA and CDR2 is YNFKEQ. The CDR3: CASSQEVPGDTQYF. CDR3 sequence (DNA): TGTGCCAGCAGCCAAGAAGTCCCGGGGGATACGCAGTATTTT.

A few counts support this clonotype. The chain couples TRBV12-3 or TRBV12-4 to TRBJ1-2, with D possibly TRBD1 on 6 matching bases. V lost 4 bases and J lost 7, with 13 bases in between. This CDR3 comprises 13 residues. CDR3 loop: CASSSEQGFGYTF. CDR3 bases: TGTGCCAGCAGTTCAGAACAGGGTTTTGGCTACACCTTC.

In this sample, this clonotype turned up a few times. The genes are TRBV10-3 and TRBJ2-1; D perhaps matches TRBD2 (6 bases). Germline CDR1 reads ENHRY; CDR2 reads SYGVKD. This CDR3 has 15 amino acids. The V gene lost 0 bases and the J gene lost 1 base, with 7 bases spanning the gap. The CDR3: CAISESGGSYNEQFF. The CDR3 DNA is TGTGCCATCAGTGAGTCCGGGGGTTCCTACAATGAGCAGTTCTTC.

This clonotype showed up just a few times. This rearrangement joins TRBV6-2 or TRBV6-3 to TRBJ1-5; possible D gene TRBD1, 5 bases. This CDR3 comprises 14 residues. Per the germline V gene, CDR1 is MNHEY and CDR2 is SVGEGT. Trimming stripped 2 bases from V and 3 bases from J, with 8 bases between. The CDR3 DNA follows: TGTGCCAGCAGTTACGCGGGGGTCAATCAGCCCCAGCATTTT. It codes for CASSYAGVNQPQHF.

The sample holds many counts of this clonotype. The V call is TRBV12-3 or TRBV12-4, the J call TRBJ2-5; D gene ambiguous. This CDR3 has 13 amino acids. Trimming took 3 bases from V and 2 from J, leaving 7 bases between them. The CDR3 reads CASSFAAQETQYF. DNA of the CDR3: TGTGCCAGCAGTTTTGCAGCTCAAGAGACCCAGTACTTC.

By share, this clonotype ranks as medium-sized. V is TRBV4-3 and J is TRBJ2-3; perhaps TRBD2 as D (5 bases). The V gene lost 0 bases and the J gene lost 7 bases, with 11 bases spanning the gap. Germline CDR1 is LGHNA and CDR2 is YSLEER. The CDR3 loop spans 14 amino acids. The chain's CDR3 is CASSQDRAGYTQYF. CDR3 coding DNA: TGCGCCAGCAGCCAAGATCGGGCGGGTTATACGCAGTATTTT.

This clonotype was counted between two and nine times. The CDR3: CASSSGATTNEKLFF. CDR3 coding DNA: TGTGCCAGCAGCTCCGGAGCTACAACTAATGAAAAACTGTTTTTT. The V and J genes are TRBV9 and TRBJ1-4; D is ambiguous. Trimming left V 4 bases short and J 0 bases short, with 10 bases between. The CDR3 is 15 amino acids. Per the germline V gene, CDR1 is SGDLS and CDR2 is YYNGEE.